This T cell receptor beta chain derives from a study of Graves' ophthalmopathy and Graves' hyperthyroidism. From germline, CDR1 is SGHVS and CDR2 FQNEAQ. V lost 7 bases, J lost 4 bases, and 13 bases stayed unmatched. The CDR3 is 15 residues long. Amplification targeted the TCR beta CDR3 regions, with RNA transcripts as the source material. RT-PCR was first run with HTBI primers, then multiplex PCR in a second round. One entry per CDR3 protein, called by TCRdb with MiXCR from the multiplex PCR reads. The sample consists of hundreds of thousands of distinct CDR3 sequences, about a fifth of them appearing once.

The V gene is TRBV7-8, the J gene TRBJ2-7, with 7 bases that match TRBD1. This TCR was recovered from a young woman with stable Graves' hyperthyroidism. Some clones in this sample may be carry-over from other donors' samples. Sequenced material: peripheral blood. The CDR3, as DNA: TGTGCCAGCAACCCAAGACAGGGCCACCCGTACGAGCAGTACTTC. It encodes CASNPRQGHPYEQYF.